This T cell receptor (beta chain) originates from a study of T cells in Graves' hyperthyroidism and ophthalmopathy. Researchers amplified the TCR beta CDR3 regions from RNA transcripts. First-round RT-PCR with HTBI primers amplified the TCR CDR3 region. TCRdb processed the multiplex PCR reads anew with MiXCR; each CDR3 protein has one entry. The sample has a few hundred thousand distinct CDR3 sequences; roughly a fifth are singletons. The CDR3 extends over 15 amino acids. Germline values: CDR1 DFQATT, CDR2 SNEGSKA (reference sequence). Trimming at V came to 5 bases and at J to 5 bases, leaving 6 bases not matched to a gene. This clonotype showed up just a few times.

The TCR sequence derives from a man aged 45-65 years with Graves' ophthalmopathy. The chain links TRBV20-1 to TRBJ1-6; 10 bases match TRBD1. What was sequenced was blood. CDR3 DNA sequence: TGCAGTGCTCAGGGGACAGGGGTAAATAATTCACCCCTCCACTTT. Translation: CSAQGTGVNNSPLHF.